Detailed here is one T cell receptor beta chain. As yet, its antigen is unknown. TCRdb re-called the RT-PCR reads with MiXCR, one entry per CDR3 protein. Here the sample spans about 800,000 distinct CDR3 sequences, approximately 22% being singletons. These data belong to a study of response to subunit inactivated influenza vaccine. Study-level findings and limits: Authors suggested each seasonal flu vaccination may recruit only limited numbers of new T cells.

The TCR was taken from a man over 45 who received an inactivated influenza vaccine. The material was PBMCs from blood, obtained less than 6 days after vaccination.

The CDR3 sequence is CASSLDHSGGSSGNTIYF. The CDR3 DNA is TGCGCCAGCAGCTTGGATCATTCAGGTGGAAGCTCTGGAAACACCATATATTTT. The gene calls are TRBV5-1 and TRBJ1-3; D not resolved. V lost 0 bases and J 0 bases, leaving 16 bases between the germline ends. The CDR3 spans 18 residues. Germline CDR1 SGHRS, CDR2 YFSETQ.